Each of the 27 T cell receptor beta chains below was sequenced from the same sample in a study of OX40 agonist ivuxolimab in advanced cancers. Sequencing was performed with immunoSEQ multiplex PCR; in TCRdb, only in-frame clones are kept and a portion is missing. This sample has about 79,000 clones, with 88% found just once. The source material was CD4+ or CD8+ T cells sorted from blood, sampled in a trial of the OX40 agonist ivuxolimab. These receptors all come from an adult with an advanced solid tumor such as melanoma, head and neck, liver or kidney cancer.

The CDR3 is CASSIARGNSYEQYF. In DNA, the CDR3 is TGTGCCAGTAGTATAGCACGCGGGAACTCCTACGAGCAGTACTTC. This chain joins TRBV19 and TRBJ2-7, with a possible D match to TRBD2 (6 bases). Germline CDR1 reads LNHDA; CDR2 reads SQIVND (reference sequence). V lost 1 base, J lost 0 bases, and 10 bases lay in between. CDR3 length equals 15 residues.

The CDR3 spells CASNTRGVASYNEQFF. The CDR3, as DNA: TGTGCCAGTAATACACGGGGGGTAGCCTCCTACAATGAGCAGTTCTTC. The J gene is TRBJ2-1, the V gene TRBV19; TRBD2 aligns across 7 bases. The germline gives CDR1 LNHDA, CDR2 SQIVND (reference sequence). This CDR3 is 16 amino acids long. Trimming removed 7 bases from V and 0 bases from J; junction bases left unmatched: 9.

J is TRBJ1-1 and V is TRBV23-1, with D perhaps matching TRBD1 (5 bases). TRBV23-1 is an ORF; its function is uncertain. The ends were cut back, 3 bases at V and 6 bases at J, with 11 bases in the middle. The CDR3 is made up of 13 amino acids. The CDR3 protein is CASSHLRGPEAFF. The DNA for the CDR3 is TGCGCCAGCAGTCACCTGCGGGGACCTGAAGCTTTCTTT.

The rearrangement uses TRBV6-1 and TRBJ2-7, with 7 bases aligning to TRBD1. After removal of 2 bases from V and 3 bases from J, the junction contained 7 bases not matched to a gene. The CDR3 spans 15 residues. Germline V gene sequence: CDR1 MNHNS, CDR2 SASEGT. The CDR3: CASSEMTGTLYEQYF. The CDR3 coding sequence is TGTGCCAGCAGTGAAATGACAGGGACCCTCTACGAGCAGTACTTC.

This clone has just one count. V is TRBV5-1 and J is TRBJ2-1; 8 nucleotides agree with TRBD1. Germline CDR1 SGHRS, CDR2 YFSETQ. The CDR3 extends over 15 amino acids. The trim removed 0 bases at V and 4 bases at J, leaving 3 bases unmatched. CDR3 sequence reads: CASSLEGQEYNEQFF. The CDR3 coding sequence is TGCGCCAGCAGCTTGGAGGGACAGGAATACAATGAGCAGTTCTTC.

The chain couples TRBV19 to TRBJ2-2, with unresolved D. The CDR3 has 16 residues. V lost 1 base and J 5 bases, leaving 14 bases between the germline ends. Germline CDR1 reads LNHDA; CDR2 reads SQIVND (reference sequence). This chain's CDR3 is CASSIVDGSRTGELFF. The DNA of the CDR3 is TGTGCCAGTAGTATAGTTGATGGTAGCAGGACCGGGGAGCTGTTTTTT.

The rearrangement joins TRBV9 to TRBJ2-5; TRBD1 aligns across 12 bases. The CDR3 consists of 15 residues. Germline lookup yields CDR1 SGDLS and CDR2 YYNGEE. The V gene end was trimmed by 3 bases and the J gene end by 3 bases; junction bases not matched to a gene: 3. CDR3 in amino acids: CASSEGTGGEETQYF. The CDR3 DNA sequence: TGTGCCAGCAGCGAAGGGACAGGGGGCGAAGAGACCCAGTACTTC.

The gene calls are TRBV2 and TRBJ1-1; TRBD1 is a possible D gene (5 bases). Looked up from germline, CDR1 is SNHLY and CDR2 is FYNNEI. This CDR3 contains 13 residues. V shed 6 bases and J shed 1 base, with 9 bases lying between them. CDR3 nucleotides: TGTGCCAGCAGGGGGCTTGAGAACACTGAAGCTTTCTTT. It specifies CASRGLENTEAFF.

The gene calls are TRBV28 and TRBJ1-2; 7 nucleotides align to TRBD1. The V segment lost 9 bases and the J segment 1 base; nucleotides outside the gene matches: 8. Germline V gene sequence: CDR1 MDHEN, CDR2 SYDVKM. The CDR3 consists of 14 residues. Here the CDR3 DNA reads TGTGCCAGTGCACAGGGGACGTATAACTATGGCTACACCTTC. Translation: CASAQGTYNYGYTF.

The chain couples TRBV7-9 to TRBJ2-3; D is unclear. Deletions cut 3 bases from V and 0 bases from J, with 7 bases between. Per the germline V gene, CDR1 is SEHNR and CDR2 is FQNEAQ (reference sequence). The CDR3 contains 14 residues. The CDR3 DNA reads TGTGCCAGCAGCTTCGGCACAAGCACAGATACGCAGTATTTT. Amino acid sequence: CASSFGTSTDTQYF. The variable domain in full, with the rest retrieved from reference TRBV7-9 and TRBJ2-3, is DTGVSQNPRHKITKRGQNVTFRCDPISEHNRLYWYRQTLGQGPEFLTYFQNEAQLEKSRLLSDRFSAERPKGSFSTLEIQRTEQGDSAMYLCASSFGTSTDTQYFGPGTRLTVL.

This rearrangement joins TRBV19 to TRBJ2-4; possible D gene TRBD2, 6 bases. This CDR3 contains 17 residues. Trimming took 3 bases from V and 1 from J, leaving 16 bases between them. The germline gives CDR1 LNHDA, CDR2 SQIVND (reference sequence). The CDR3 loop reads CASSINGGGRAKNIQYF. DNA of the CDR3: TGTGCCAGTAGTATCAATGGGGGAGGAAGGGCCAAAAACATTCAGTACTTC. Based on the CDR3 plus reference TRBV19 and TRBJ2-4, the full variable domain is DGGITQSPKYLFRKEGQNVTLSCEQNLNHDAMYWYRQDPGQGLRLIYYSQIVNDFQKGDIAEGYSVSREKKESFPLTVTSAQKNPTAFYLCASSINGGGRAKNIQYFGAGTRLSVL.

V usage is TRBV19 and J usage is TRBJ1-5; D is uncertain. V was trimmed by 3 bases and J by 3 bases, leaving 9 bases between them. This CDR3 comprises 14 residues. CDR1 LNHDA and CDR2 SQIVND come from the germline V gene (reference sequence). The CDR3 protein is CASSIFSPNQPQHF. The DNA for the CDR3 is TGTGCCAGTAGTATTTTTTCACCCAATCAGCCCCAGCATTTT. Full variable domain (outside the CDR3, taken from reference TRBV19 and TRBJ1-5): DGGITQSPKYLFRKEGQNVTLSCEQNLNHDAMYWYRQDPGQGLRLIYYSQIVNDFQKGDIAEGYSVSREKKESFPLTVTSAQKNPTAFYLCASSIFSPNQPQHFGDGTRLSIL.

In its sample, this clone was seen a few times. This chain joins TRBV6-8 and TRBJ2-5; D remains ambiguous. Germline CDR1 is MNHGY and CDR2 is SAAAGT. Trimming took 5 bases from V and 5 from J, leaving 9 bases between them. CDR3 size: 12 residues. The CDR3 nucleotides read TGTGCCAGCAGTACCCGGGTGGAGACCCAGTACTTC. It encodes CASSTRVETQYF.

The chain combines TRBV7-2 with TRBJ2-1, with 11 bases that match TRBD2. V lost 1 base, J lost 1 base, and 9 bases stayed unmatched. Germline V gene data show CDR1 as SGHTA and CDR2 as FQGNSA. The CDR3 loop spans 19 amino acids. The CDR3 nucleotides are TGTGCCAGCAGCTTAGGTTCGGCTAGCGGGAGGCCGTCCTACAATGAGCAGTTCTTC. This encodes CASSLGSASGRPSYNEQFF. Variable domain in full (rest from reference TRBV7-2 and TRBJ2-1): GAGVSQSPSNKVTEKGKDVELRCDPISGHTALYWYRQSLGQGLEFLIYFQGNSAPDKSGLPSDRFSAERTGGSVSTLTIQRTQQEDSAVYLCASSLGSASGRPSYNEQFFGPGTRLTVL.

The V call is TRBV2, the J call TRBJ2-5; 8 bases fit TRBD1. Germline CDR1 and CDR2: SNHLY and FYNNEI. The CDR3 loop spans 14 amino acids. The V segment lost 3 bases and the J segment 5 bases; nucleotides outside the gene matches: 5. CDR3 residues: CASSDRRGPETQYF. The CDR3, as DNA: TGTGCCAGCAGTGATCGCAGGGGGCCTGAGACCCAGTACTTC.

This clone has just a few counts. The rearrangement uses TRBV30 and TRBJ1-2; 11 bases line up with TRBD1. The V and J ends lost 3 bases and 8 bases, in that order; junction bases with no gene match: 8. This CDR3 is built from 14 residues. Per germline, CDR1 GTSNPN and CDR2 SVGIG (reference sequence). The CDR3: CAWSRDRGSGGYTF. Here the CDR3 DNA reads TGTGCCTGGAGCCGGGACAGGGGGTCTGGCGGCTACACCTTC. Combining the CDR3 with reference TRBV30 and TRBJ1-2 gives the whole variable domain SQTIHQWPATLVQPVGSPLSLECTVEGTSNPNLYWYRQAAGRGLQLLFYSVGIGQISSEVPQNLSASRPQDRQFILSSKKLLLSDSGFYLCAWSRDRGSGGYTFGSGTRLTVV.

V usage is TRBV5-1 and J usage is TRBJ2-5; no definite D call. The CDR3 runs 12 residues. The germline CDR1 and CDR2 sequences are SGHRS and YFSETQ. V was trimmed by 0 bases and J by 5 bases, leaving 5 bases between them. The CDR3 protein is CASSLGYETQYF. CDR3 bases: TGCGCCAGCAGCTTGGGTTACGAGACCCAGTACTTC.

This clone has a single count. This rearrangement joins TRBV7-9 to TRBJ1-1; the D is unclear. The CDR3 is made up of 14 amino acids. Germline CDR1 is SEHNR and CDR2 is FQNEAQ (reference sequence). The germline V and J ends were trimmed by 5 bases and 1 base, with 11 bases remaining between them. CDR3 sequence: CASSQLWANTEAFF. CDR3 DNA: TGTGCCAGCAGCCAGCTGTGGGCGAACACTGAAGCTTTCTTT.

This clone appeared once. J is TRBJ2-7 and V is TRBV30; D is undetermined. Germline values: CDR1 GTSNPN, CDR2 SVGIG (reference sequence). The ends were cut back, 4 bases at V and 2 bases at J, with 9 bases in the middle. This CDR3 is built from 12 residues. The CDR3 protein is CAWKLTPYEQYF. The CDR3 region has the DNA TGTGCCTGGAAACTTACACCCTACGAGCAGTACTTC. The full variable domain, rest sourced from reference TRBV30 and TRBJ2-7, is SQTIHQWPATLVQPVGSPLSLECTVEGTSNPNLYWYRQAAGRGLQLLFYSVGIGQISSEVPQNLSASRPQDRQFILSSKKLLLSDSGFYLCAWKLTPYEQYFGPGTRLTVT.

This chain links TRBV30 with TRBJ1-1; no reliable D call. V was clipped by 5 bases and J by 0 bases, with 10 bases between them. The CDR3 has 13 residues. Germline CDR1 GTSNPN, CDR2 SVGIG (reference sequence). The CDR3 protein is CAWGWTMNTEAFF. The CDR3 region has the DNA TGTGCCTGGGGGTGGACCATGAACACTGAAGCTTTCTTT. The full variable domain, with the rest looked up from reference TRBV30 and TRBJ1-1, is SQTIHQWPATLVQPVGSPLSLECTVEGTSNPNLYWYRQAAGRGLQLLFYSVGIGQISSEVPQNLSASRPQDRQFILSSKKLLLSDSGFYLCAWGWTMNTEAFFGQGTRLTVV.

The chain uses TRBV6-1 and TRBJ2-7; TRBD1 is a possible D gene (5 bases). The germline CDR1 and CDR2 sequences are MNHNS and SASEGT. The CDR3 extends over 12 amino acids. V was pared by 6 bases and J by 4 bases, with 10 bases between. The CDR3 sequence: CASSVRVYEQYF. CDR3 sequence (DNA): TGTGCCAGCAGCGTCAGGGTTTACGAGCAGTACTTC.

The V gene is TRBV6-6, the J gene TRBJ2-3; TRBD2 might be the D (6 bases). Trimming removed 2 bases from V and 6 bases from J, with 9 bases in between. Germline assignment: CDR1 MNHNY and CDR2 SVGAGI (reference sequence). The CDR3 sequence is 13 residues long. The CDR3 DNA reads TGTGCCAGCAGTTACGCGGCGGGGGATACGCAGTATTTT. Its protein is CASSYAAGDTQYF.

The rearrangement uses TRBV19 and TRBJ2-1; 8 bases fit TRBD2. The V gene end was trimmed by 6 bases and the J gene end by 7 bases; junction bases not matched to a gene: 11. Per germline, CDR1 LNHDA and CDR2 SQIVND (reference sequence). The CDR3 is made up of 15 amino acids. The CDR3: CASSPGSGSNNEQFF. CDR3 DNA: TGTGCCAGTAGCCCAGGGAGCGGGAGTAATAATGAGCAGTTCTTC. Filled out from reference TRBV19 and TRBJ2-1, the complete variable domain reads DGGITQSPKYLFRKEGQNVTLSCEQNLNHDAMYWYRQDPGQGLRLIYYSQIVNDFQKGDIAEGYSVSREKKESFPLTVTSAQKNPTAFYLCASSPGSGSNNEQFFGPGTRLTVL.

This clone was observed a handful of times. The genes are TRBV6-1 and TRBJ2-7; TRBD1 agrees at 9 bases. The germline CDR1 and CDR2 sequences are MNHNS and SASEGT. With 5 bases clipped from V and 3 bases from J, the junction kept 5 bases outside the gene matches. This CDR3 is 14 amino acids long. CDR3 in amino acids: CASSLTGGGYEQYF. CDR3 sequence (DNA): TGTGCCAGCAGTTTGACAGGGGGAGGCTACGAGCAGTACTTC.

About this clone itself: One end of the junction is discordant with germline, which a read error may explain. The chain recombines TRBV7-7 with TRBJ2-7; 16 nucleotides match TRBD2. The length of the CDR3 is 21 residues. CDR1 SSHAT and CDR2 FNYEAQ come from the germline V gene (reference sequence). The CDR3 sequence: CASSLRPGLAGGPALSYEQYF. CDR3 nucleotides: TGTGCTAGCAGCTTAAGACCGGGACTAGCGGGAGGGCCAGCCCTCTCCTACGAGCAGTACTTC.

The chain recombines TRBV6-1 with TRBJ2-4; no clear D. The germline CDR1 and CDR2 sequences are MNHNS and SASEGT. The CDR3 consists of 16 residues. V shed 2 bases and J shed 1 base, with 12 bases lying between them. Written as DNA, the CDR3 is TGTGCCAGCAGTGAATTGTTTGGGGATGCCAAAAACATTCAGTACTTC. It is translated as CASSELFGDAKNIQYF.

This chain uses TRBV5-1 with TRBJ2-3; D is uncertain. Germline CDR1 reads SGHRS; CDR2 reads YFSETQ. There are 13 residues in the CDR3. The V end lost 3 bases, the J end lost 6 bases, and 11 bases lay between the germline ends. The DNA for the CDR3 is TGCGCCAGCAGCTCTGAGACGGGTGATACGCAGTATTTT. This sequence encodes CASSSETGDTQYF.